The 25 T cell receptor beta chains presented below share a single source sample, sequenced in a study of T cell responses to AZD1222 COVID-19 vaccine. Using immunoSEQ multiplex PCR, the repertoire was profiled, and TCRdb retains in-frame clones only, with some absent. The sample has about 130,000 clones, around 89% seen once. The material sequenced was peripheral blood, taken on day 0 of AZD1222 vaccination. Receptor source: an adult in good health.

The gene calls are TRBV10-2 and TRBJ2-1; 10 bases match TRBD1. The CDR3 runs 15 residues. Unmatched junction bases numbered 8, after V lost 6 bases and J lost 6 bases. Per the germline V gene, CDR1 is WSHSY and CDR2 is SAAADI. This chain's CDR3 is CASSGDRGKFNEQFF. The CDR3 region has the DNA TGCGCCAGCAGCGGGGACAGGGGAAAATTCAATGAGCAGTTCTTC.

The V gene is TRBV6-4, the J gene TRBJ1-6, with D hard to call. Trimming took off 4 bases at V and 11 bases at J, with 12 bases between the two ends. CDR1 MRHNA and CDR2 SNTAGT come from the germline V gene. The CDR3 sequence is 13 residues long. In DNA, the CDR3 is TGTGCCAGCAGTGCCGACCGGACGGCACCCCTCCACTTT. Translated, it gives CASSADRTAPLHF.

The chain links TRBV19 to TRBJ1-4; D uncertain. CDR1 and CDR2 (germline): LNHDA, SQIVND (reference sequence). V was clipped by 10 bases and J by 8 bases, with 14 bases between them. CDR3 length: 12 residues. CDR3 sequence: CATGAGREKLFF. The CDR3, as DNA: TGTGCCACCGGAGCGGGAAGGGAAAAACTGTTTTTT.

V gene TRBV5-1 combines with J gene TRBJ1-2; D is unclear. CDR1 and CDR2 (germline): SGHRS, YFSETQ. The CDR3 loop spans 14 amino acids. V was cut by 4 bases and J by 4 bases, with 14 bases left in between. The CDR3 is CASSPGAGSYGYTF. The CDR3 DNA sequence: TGCGCCAGCAGCCCGGGCGCAGGAAGCTATGGCTACACCTTC.

The chain uses TRBV15 and TRBJ2-1; perhaps TRBD2 as D (6 bases). Deletions cut 5 bases from V and 0 bases from J, with 11 bases between. Germline CDR1 LNHNV, CDR2 YYDKDF (reference sequence). The CDR3 extends over 15 amino acids. The CDR3 sequence is CATSEEGSSYNEQFF. CDR3 coding DNA: TGTGCCACCAGCGAGGAGGGGAGCTCCTACAATGAGCAGTTCTTC.

The chain couples TRBV15 to TRBJ2-3; TRBD1 matches at 11 bases. The germline V gene encodes CDR1 LNHNV and CDR2 YYDKDF (reference sequence). CDR3 length equals 16 residues. J lost 3 bases, V lost 7 bases, and 9 bases had no gene match. CDR3 nucleotides: TGTGCCACCAAGGTCCGGGACAGGGGGTCAACAGATACGCAGTATTTT. Translation: CATKVRDRGSTDTQYF. The full variable domain, with the rest looked up from reference TRBV15 and TRBJ2-3, is DAMVIQNPRYQVTQFGKPVTLSCSQTLNHNVMYWYQQKSSQAPKLLFHYYDKDFNNEADTPDNFQSRRPNTSFCFLDIRSPGLGDTAMYLCATKVRDRGSTDTQYFGPGTRLTVL.

V is TRBV28 and J is TRBJ2-1; D remains ambiguous. CDR3 length: 11 residues. The germline V gene has CDR1 MDHEN and CDR2 SYDVKM. Trimming removed 3 bases at V and 10 bases at J, with 7 bases between. DNA of the CDR3: TGTGCCAGCAGTTTTCCAGGCGAGCAGTTCTTC. This encodes CASSFPGEQFF. Full variable domain (outside the CDR3, taken from reference TRBV28 and TRBJ2-1): DVKVTQSSRYLVKRTGEKVFLECVQDMDHENMFWYRQDPGLGLRLIYFSYDVKMKEKGDIPEGYSVSREKKERFSLILESASTNQTSMYLCASSFPGEQFFGPGTRLTVL.

This clone has just one count. The chain links TRBV28 to TRBJ2-7; 7 bases are shared with TRBD2. Germline values: CDR1 MDHEN, CDR2 SYDVKM. The CDR3 contains 16 residues. V gave up 5 bases and J gave up 2 bases; unmatched junction bases: 12. The CDR3 sequence: CASSLASAGPTYEQYF. CDR3 DNA sequence: TGTGCCAGCAGTCTCGCATCAGCGGGACCTACCTACGAGCAGTACTTC.

CDR3 bases: TGTGCCAGCAGGGGGACGACTAATGAAAAACTGTTTTTT. Its translation is CASRGTTNEKLFF. The V gene is TRBV2, the J gene TRBJ1-4, with a weak D call TRBD1 (5 bases). The V gene lost 6 bases and the J gene lost 2 bases, with 7 bases spanning the gap. This CDR3 spans 13 amino acids. CDR1 SNHLY and CDR2 FYNNEI come from the germline V gene.

This chain joins TRBV7-9 and TRBJ1-3, with 8 positions matching TRBD1. There are 16 residues in the CDR3. V was clipped by 5 bases and J by 0 bases; unmatched bases: 6. Germline CDR1 SEHNR, CDR2 FQNEAQ (reference sequence). In nucleotides, the CDR3 is TGTGCCAGCAGCCCCCGGGACAGGCACTCTGGAAACACCATATATTTT. Its protein product is CASSPRDRHSGNTIYF.

This sequence joins TRBV19 and TRBJ2-1; TRBD2 matches at 9 bases. Germline assignment: CDR1 LNHDA and CDR2 SQIVND (reference sequence). V lost 4 bases, J lost 3 bases, and 13 bases stayed unmatched. The CDR3 extends over 18 amino acids. CDR3 amino acids: CASSTPQRGARLYNEQFF. The CDR3 nucleotides are TGTGCCAGTAGTACCCCTCAGCGGGGGGCCCGTCTCTACAATGAGCAGTTCTTC. Variable domain in full (rest from reference TRBV19 and TRBJ2-1): DGGITQSPKYLFRKEGQNVTLSCEQNLNHDAMYWYRQDPGQGLRLIYYSQIVNDFQKGDIAEGYSVSREKKESFPLTVTSAQKNPTAFYLCASSTPQRGARLYNEQFFGPGTRLTVL.

The chain couples TRBV19 to TRBJ2-7; 7 nucleotides align to TRBD1. The V and J ends lost 2 bases and 2 bases, in that order; junction bases with no gene match: 3. Germline CDR1 LNHDA, CDR2 SQIVND (reference sequence). The CDR3 sequence is 14 residues long. The CDR3: CASSIQDRAYEQYF. The CDR3 nucleotides read TGTGCCAGTAGTATACAAGACAGGGCCTACGAGCAGTACTTC. Complete variable domain (other parts from reference TRBV19 and TRBJ2-7): DGGITQSPKYLFRKEGQNVTLSCEQNLNHDAMYWYRQDPGQGLRLIYYSQIVNDFQKGDIAEGYSVSREKKESFPLTVTSAQKNPTAFYLCASSIQDRAYEQYFGPGTRLTVT.

This clone was observed once. One end of the junction is discordant with germline, which a read error may explain. V gene TRBV7-7 combines with J gene TRBJ2-2; D may be TRBD1 or TRBD2 (6 bases each). Germline loops: CDR1 SSHAT, CDR2 FNYEAQ (reference sequence). The length of the CDR3 is 15 residues. The CDR3 here is CASSLRGDNTGELFF. DNA of the CDR3: TGTGCTAGCAGCTTGAGGGGGGATAACACCGGGGAGCTGTTTTTT.

About this clone: A read error may account for a junction end that differs from germline. The V call is TRBV28, the J call TRBJ2-7, with D perhaps being TRBD1 or TRBD2 (5 bases each). The V gene's germline CDR1 is MDHEN and CDR2 SYDVKM. The CDR3 is 12 amino acids. CDR3 residues: CASRLRGYEQYF. As DNA, the CDR3 is TGTGCCAGCCGTTTGAGGGGCTACGAGCAGTACTTC. Looking up the rest from reference TRBV28 and TRBJ2-7 gives the full variable domain: DVKVTQSSRYLVKRTGEKVFLECVQDMDHENMFWYRQDPGLGLRLIYFSYDVKMKEKGDIPEGYSVSREKKERFSLILESASTNQTSMYLCASRLRGYEQYFGPGTRLTVT.

This clone was counted a single time. This chain uses TRBV7-3 with TRBJ2-1, with 9 bases aligning to TRBD1. Per the germline V gene, CDR1 is SGHTA and CDR2 is FQGTGA. The trim removed 6 bases at V and 7 bases at J, leaving 13 bases unmatched. CDR3 length: 16 residues. CDR3 amino acids: CASSSQPGQGFNEQFF. The CDR3 DNA reads as TGTGCCAGCAGTTCCCAGCCGGGACAGGGTTTTAATGAGCAGTTCTTC.

CDR3 in amino acids: CAWPPTIKGPNTGELFF. The CDR3 coding sequence is TGTGCCTGGCCCCCGACGATTAAGGGCCCGAACACCGGGGAGCTGTTTTTT. The V gene is TRBV30, the J gene TRBJ2-2; unclear D gene. Trimming took off 5 bases at V and 0 bases at J, with 19 bases between the two ends. The CDR3 covers 17 residues. CDR1 and CDR2 from the germline V gene are GTSNPN and SVGIG (reference sequence).

The gene calls are TRBV28 and TRBJ1-1, with D unclear. Germline lookup yields CDR1 MDHEN and CDR2 SYDVKM. The CDR3 is made up of 14 amino acids. Trimming removed 5 bases from V and 7 bases from J, with 17 bases in between. CDR3 residues: CASSPTFFAGEAFF. DNA for the CDR3: TGTGCCAGCAGTCCCACCTTTTTTGCCGGTGAAGCTTTCTTT.

The genes are TRBV27 and TRBJ1-2; no reliable D call. The CDR3 runs to 13 residues. The germline CDR1 and CDR2 sequences are MNHEY and SMNVEV (reference sequence). Trimming removed 0 bases from V and 10 bases from J, with 12 bases in between. The CDR3 loop is CASSLSGGQDYTF. CDR3 DNA sequence: TGTGCCAGCAGTTTATCTGGCGGTCAAGACTACACCTTC.

This rearrangement joins TRBV10-1 to TRBJ1-3, with unresolved D. Trimming pared 8 bases from V and 0 bases from J, leaving 8 bases between. Germline V lookup: CDR1 WNHNN, CDR2 SYGVQD (reference sequence). The CDR3 sequence is 13 residues long. The CDR3 sequence is CASLVGSGNTIYF. In nucleotides, the CDR3 is TGCGCCAGCTTAGTAGGCTCTGGAAACACCATATATTTT.

The V call is TRBV3-1 (or the pseudogene TRBV3-2), the J call TRBJ2-2; D unclear. The germline gives CDR1 LGHDT, CDR2 YNNKEL (reference sequence). This CDR3 is built from 12 residues. Between the trimmed V and J ends, which lost 5 bases and 5 bases, there was a span of 6 bases. The CDR3 DNA is TGTGCCAGCAGCGAACTTACCGGGGAGCTGTTTTTT. Translation gives CASSELTGELFF.

J is TRBJ2-2 and V is TRBV27; a weak D match, TRBD2 (6 bases). V shed 3 bases and J shed 1 base, with 15 bases lying between them. The CDR3 extends over 17 amino acids. Per the germline V gene, CDR1 is MNHEY and CDR2 is SMNVEV (reference sequence). The CDR3 bases are TGTGCCAGCAGTTTCTCTATAGTAGCGGAGAACACCGGGGAGCTGTTTTTT. The encoded protein is CASSFSIVAENTGELFF.

The J gene is TRBJ2-7, the V gene TRBV7-9, with a weak D call TRBD1 (5 bases). V was cut by 3 bases and J by 6 bases, with 12 bases left in between. This CDR3 is built from 13 residues. Germline CDR1 reads SEHNR; CDR2 reads FQNEAQ (reference sequence). CDR3 sequence: CASSFGIGAEQYF. CDR3 DNA sequence: TGTGCCAGCAGCTTCGGTATTGGGGCCGAGCAGTACTTC.

This chain joins TRBV18 and TRBJ1-6; 9 bases align to TRBD1. V trimming: 7 bases; J trimming: 8 bases; junction bases outside the gene matches: 3. Germline values: CDR1 KGHSH, CDR2 LQKENI. The CDR3 contains 13 residues. The DNA for the CDR3 is TGTGCCAGCTACCGGGACAGGGATTCACCCCTCCACTTT. This codes for CASYRDRDSPLHF.

CDR3 sequence reads: CASSQENEQFF. CDR3 sequence (DNA): TGCGCCAGCAGCCAAGAGAATGAGCAGTTCTTC. The V call is TRBV5-1, the J call TRBJ2-1; no definite D call. V was clipped by 4 bases and J by 7 bases, with 6 bases between them. The CDR3 has 11 amino acids. The germline V gene encodes CDR1 SGHRS and CDR2 YFSETQ.

The gene calls are TRBV24-1 and TRBJ1-5, with TRBD1 as a possible D gene (6 bases). V was clipped by 1 base and J by 6 bases, with 15 bases between them. CDR1 is KGHDR, CDR2 SFDVKD, per germline. This CDR3 region has 16 residues. Here the CDR3 DNA reads TGTGCCACCAGTGATTTACCTAACAGGGTAAGTCAGCCCCAGCATTTT. Its translation: CATSDLPNRVSQPQHF.